This T cell receptor beta chain was recorded in a study of chemoradiotherapy in HPV16-positive cancers. The study, taken as a whole, reports: HPV-responsive T-cell expansion during chemoradiotherapy was linked to improved recurrence-free survival in HPV16-positive patients.

A note on this clone: Its antigen is still unknown.

Profiling relied on immunoSEQ multiplex PCR, and the TCRdb table lists in-frame clones only, not all of them. Here the sample spans 950 to 1,500 clones, about four fifths being singletons. This CDR3 spans 13 amino acids. Germline V gives CDR1 SGHNT, CDR2 YYREEE (reference sequence). With 5 bases clipped from V and 8 bases from J, the junction kept 7 bases outside the gene matches. J is TRBJ1-2 and V is TRBV5-4, with 9 bases aligning to TRBD1. The sample consisted of tumor tissue, taken from a patient who underwent chemoradiotherapy. The sequence was obtained from a human donor with HPV-associated anogenital cancer. CDR3 residues: CASRGGTGSGYTF. Here the CDR3 DNA reads TGTGCCAGCAGGGGCGGGACAGGGTCGGGCTACACCTTC.